Listed below are T cell receptor beta chains from one sample, sequenced in a study of a mutant IDH1 vaccine in newly diagnosed glioma. The data were produced by immunoSEQ multiplex PCR, yet TCRdb's version contains in-frame clones alone and is incomplete. This sample has about 52,000 clones, with about 91% found just once. For these receptors, no antigen is known. This material consisted of PBMCs, taken from a glioma patient whose treatment included an IDH1 peptide vaccine. The receptors stem from a man aged 50 to 60 with glioma. Both conserved end residues are part of each CDR3. The D gene is left open where the match is weak. Some rows mark clone size as missing; the rest say once, few, many or name a class of expanded clone.

- - TRBJ2-7 13 TRBV4-3 CASSQEGWYEQYF TGCGCCAGCAGCCAAGAAGGTTGGTACGAGCAGTACTTC
- - TRBJ1-6 15 TRBV5-1 CASSLDGDSNSPLHF TGCGCCAGCAGCTTGGATGGGGATAGTAATTCACCCCTCCACTTT
- - TRBJ2-7 12 TRBV6-5 CATSGFQGEQYF TGTGCCACCTCTGGATTCCAGGGGGAGCAGTACTTC
- - TRBJ2-7 15 TRBV4-2 CASRQFPGGTSEQYF TGTGCCAGCAGGCAATTCCCAGGGGGGACGAGCGAGCAGTACTTC
- TRBD2 TRBJ2-1 15 TRBV11-2 CASSALAGKYNEQFF TGTGCCAGCAGCGCACTAGCGGGTAAATACAATGAGCAGTTCTTC
- TRBD2 TRBJ2-5 12 TRBV5-1 CASSRGGETQYF TGCGCCAGCAGCCGGGGGGGAGAGACCCAGTACTTC
- - TRBJ1-5 15 TRBV2 CASSEGFLPGQPQHF TGTGCCAGCAGTGAAGGATTCCTGCCGGGTCAGCCCCAGCATTTT
once TRBD1 TRBJ1-2 12 TRBV10-3 CAVGQGGYGYTF TGTGCCGTTGGACAGGGGGGTTATGGCTACACCTTC
- TRBD1 TRBJ1-1 13 TRBV6-1 CASKGTGSPEAFF TGTGCCAGCAAGGGGACAGGGAGCCCTGAAGCTTTCTTT
- - TRBJ2-2 16 TRBV9 CASSPTTDGDTGELFF TGTGCCAGCAGCCCGACGACAGATGGAGACACCGGGGAGCTGTTTTTT
- - TRBJ2-5 11 TRBV18 CASSPKETQYF TGTGCCAGCTCACCGAAAGAGACCCAGTACTTC
- - TRBJ1-1 13 TRBV28 CASNGHLNTEAFF TGTGCCAGTAACGGACACTTGAACACTGAAGCTTTCTTT
- - TRBJ2-7 14 TRBV25-1 CASSEAGGSYEQYF TGTGCCAGCAGTGAGGCAGGCGGCTCCTACGAGCAGTACTTC
- TRBD2 TRBJ2-5 15 TRBV7-9 CASSLSGGLQETQYF TGTGCCAGCAGCTTGAGCGGGGGACTTCAAGAGACCCAGTACTTC
once TRBD1 TRBJ1-2 14 TRBV5-4 CASSLGQGEYGYTF TGTGCCAGCAGCTTGGGGCAGGGGGAATATGGCTACACCTTC
- TRBD2 TRBJ2-3 16 TRBV2 CASKSLSGGYTDTQYF TGTGCCAGCAAATCGTTGAGCGGGGGATACACAGATACGCAGTATTTT
- - TRBJ1-1 13 TRBV30 CAWRTGPNTEAFF TGTGCCTGGAGGACTGGCCCCAACACTGAAGCTTTCTTT
- - TRBJ1-1 14 TRBV13 CASSLDGERTEAFF TGTGCCAGCAGCTTAGACGGGGAGAGGACTGAAGCTTTCTTT
- - TRBJ1-1 13 TRBV5-1 CASSSPGNTEAFF TGCGCCAGCAGTTCACCAGGGAACACTGAAGCTTTCTTT
- - TRBJ2-3 13 TRBV11-2 CASSLEERGTQYF TGTGCCAGCAGCTTAGAGGAACGGGGTACGCAGTATTTT
few TRBD2 TRBJ2-3 15 TRBV7-3 CASSSGGLAGGAQYF TGTGCCAGCAGCTCAGGGGGTCTAGCGGGGGGCGCGCAGTATTTT
once - TRBJ2-5 11 TRBV20-1 CSARVQETQYF TGCAGTGCTAGAGTCCAAGAGACCCAGTACTTC
- - TRBJ1-3 14 TRBV27 CASSTASSGNTIYF TGTGCCAGCTCGACAGCGAGCTCTGGAAACACCATATATTTT
- TRBD1 TRBJ2-7 14 TRBV6-1 CATRPGQTTYEQYF TGTGCCACCCGACCGGGACAGACTACCTACGAGCAGTACTTC
- TRBD2 TRBJ2-7 15 TRBV2 CASSQAGVNTYEQYF TGTGCCAGCAGTCAAGCGGGGGTAAACACCTACGAGCAGTACTTC
- - TRBJ1-4 16 TRBV6-5 CASSYLTGTRNEKLFF TGTGCCAGCAGTTACCTGACCGGGACAAGGAATGAAAAACTGTTTTTT
- TRBD1 TRBJ1-5 15 TRBV10-2 CATQQGAGQRQPQHF TGCGCCACCCAACAGGGGGCAGGGCAGAGGCAGCCCCAGCATTTT